The T cell receptor (beta chain) under discussion was sequenced for a study of cytomegalovirus exposure and HLA in healthy donors. Study-level information: Of the donors genotyped, approximately 430 in all, around 77% fell in the Caucasian-associated ancestry cluster.

The germline CDR1 and CDR2 sequences are SGDLS and YYNGEE. Trimming took off 0 bases at V and 8 bases at J, with 9 bases between the two ends. The CDR3 consists of 13 residues. General study findings and limits: Analysis performed later found 15,000 or so TCR beta sequences associated with HLA alleles at 0.05 false discovery rate. Earlier analysis yielded a pattern in which most TCR beta V segments were productive about 90% or about 30% of the time.

The PCR made use of 60 Vbeta and 13 Jbeta primers. The assay was immunoSEQ multiplex PCR, and TCRdb's table has in-frame clones only and misses some. The table shows 130,000 to 150,000 clones, with around four fifths occurring only once. In the case of this clone: What it binds is unknown. A single base separates this from a much larger clone, so it may be a read error.

Input material: PBMCs. This clonotype originated in a man aged 30-40 years in good health and CMV-seronegative. The V and J genes are TRBV9 and TRBJ2-1; weak D call: TRBD1 (5 bases). In DNA form, the CDR3 reads TGTGCCAGCAGCGTAGATCAGGGCGATGAGCAGTTCTTC. Its protein is CASSVDQGDEQFF.